The 15 T cell receptor beta chains below all came from one sample that was sequenced in a study of T cell responses to AZD1222 COVID-19 vaccine. Libraries were prepared by immunoSEQ multiplex PCR; TCRdb keeps only in-frame clonotypes and omits some of them. The sample lists more than 100,000 clones; roughly 90% were seen once. The sequenced sample was peripheral blood, obtained on day 0 of AZD1222 vaccination. These receptors originate from an adult in good health.

The chain has TRBV10-3 and TRBJ1-1, with D tentatively TRBD1 (6 bases). Germline V gives CDR1 ENHRY, CDR2 SYGVKD. This CDR3 has 14 amino acids. The ends were cut back, 4 bases at V and 2 bases at J, with 11 bases in the middle. The DNA of the CDR3 is TGTGCCATCAGTGCACAGGGTCCTAACACTGAAGCTTTCTTT. It is translated as CAISAQGPNTEAFF.

This rearrangement joins TRBV29-1 to TRBJ2-2; 9 nucleotides agree with TRBD1. CDR1 SQVTM and CDR2 ANQGSEA come from the germline V gene. J was trimmed by 5 bases and V by 3 bases; bases with no gene match: 4. The CDR3 has 14 amino acids. The CDR3 spells CSVEGQGRTGELFF. In DNA form, the CDR3 reads TGCAGCGTTGAGGGACAGGGTCGGACCGGGGAGCTGTTTTTT.

This clone occurred a few times. The V call is TRBV27, the J call TRBJ2-2; 13 nucleotides line up with TRBD2. V dropped 6 bases and J dropped 7; count of bases not matched to a gene: 5. CDR1 MNHEY and CDR2 SMNVEV come from the germline V gene (reference sequence). This CDR3 is built from 15 residues. CDR3 nucleotides: TGTGCCAGCAGCGGACTAGCGGGGGTTGTCGGGGAGCTGTTTTTT. It codes for CASSGLAGVVGELFF.

This clone came up once. The chain employs TRBV4-2 and TRBJ1-3, with D possibly being TRBD1 (6 bases). The CDR3 length is 16 residues. Germline V gene sequence: CDR1 LGHNA, CDR2 YNFKEQ. V dropped 5 bases and J dropped 2 bases, with 16 bases sitting between them. The CDR3 nucleotides read TGTGCCAGCAGCAAAGGGGGTGCAGGGGCTGGAAACACCATATATTTT. Translation gives CASSKGGAGAGNTIYF.

This clone came up once. The CDR3 coding sequence is TGTGCCAGCAGCTGGGGTGGACAGGGGGTCACAGATACGCAGTATTTT. This sequence encodes CASSWGGQGVTDTQYF. The genes are TRBV11-1 and TRBJ2-3; 10 positions agree with TRBD1. The germline CDR1 and CDR2 sequences are SGHAT and FQDESV (reference sequence). CDR3 length: 16 residues. V lost 4 bases, J lost 2 bases, and 6 bases stayed unmatched. The variable domain in full, completed from reference TRBV11-1 and TRBJ2-3, reads EAEVAQSPRYKITEKSQAVAFWCDPISGHATLYWYRQILGQGPELLVQFQDESVVDDSQLPKDRFSAERLKGVDSTLKIQPAELGDSAMYLCASSWGGQGVTDTQYFGPGTRLTVL.

This sequence joins TRBV9 and TRBJ2-6; no definite D call. This CDR3 region has 16 residues. The V gene's germline CDR1 is SGDLS and CDR2 YYNGEE. The V end was cut by 4 bases, the J end by 0 bases, with 11 bases between. The CDR3 loop reads CASSLIQSSGANVLTF. The CDR3 DNA follows: TGTGCCAGCAGCTTGATACAGAGCTCTGGGGCCAACGTCCTGACTTTC.

This clone was seen only once. The chain joins TRBV29-1 to TRBJ1-5; no firm D call. The CDR3 sequence is 13 residues long. The V gene lost 4 bases and the J gene lost 3 bases, with 10 bases spanning the gap. From germline, CDR1 is SQVTM and CDR2 ANQGSEA. CDR3 protein: CSVVSQSNQPQHF. The CDR3 region has the DNA TGCAGCGTTGTCAGCCAGTCCAATCAGCCCCAGCATTTT.

The chain carries TRBV19 and TRBJ1-1; D is uncertain. Germline-derived CDR1 and CDR2 are LNHDA and SQIVND (reference sequence). The V and J ends lost 3 bases and 1 base respectively, with 6 bases between them. This CDR3 contains 13 residues. CDR3 sequence (DNA): TGTGCCAGTAGTATGGCTCAGAACACTGAAGCTTTCTTT. It specifies CASSMAQNTEAFF.

The V gene is TRBV28, the J gene TRBJ1-2, with D unresolved. CDR3 size: 13 residues. V was cut by 4 bases and J by 5 bases, with 11 bases left in between. Germline V gives CDR1 MDHEN, CDR2 SYDVKM. CDR3 bases: TGTGCCAGCAGTTCCTATACCGGTTATGGCTACACCTTC. This translates into CASSSYTGYGYTF.

This chain connects TRBV5-6 to TRBJ2-7; a weak D match, TRBD1 (5 bases). In germline, CDR1 is SGHDT, CDR2 YYEEEE. This CDR3 comprises 14 residues. V dropped 0 bases and J dropped 2 bases, with 9 bases sitting between them. The CDR3 DNA reads TGTGCCAGCAGCTTGGGACAGACTCCCTACGAGCAGTACTTC. It specifies CASSLGQTPYEQYF.

V and J are TRBV15 and TRBJ1-5; D remains ambiguous. Germline V CDR1 and CDR2: LNHNV, YYDKDF (reference sequence). V gave up 0 bases and J gave up 5 bases, with 11 bases separating them. The CDR3 extends over 15 amino acids. The CDR3 loop reads CATSRDRANYQPQHF. The CDR3 DNA follows: TGTGCCACCAGCAGAGATAGGGCCAATTATCAGCCCCAGCATTTT.

The genes are TRBV14 and TRBJ2-3; 12 positions agree with TRBD1. The ends lost 4 bases at V and 6 bases at J; junction bases unmatched: 17. The CDR3 extends over 19 amino acids. CDR1 is SGHDN, CDR2 FVKESK, per germline. CDR3 protein: CASSPLSAPGTGGEDTQYF. The CDR3 coding sequence is TGTGCCAGCAGCCCACTGTCAGCACCCGGGACAGGGGGCGAGGATACGCAGTATTTT.

The chain has TRBV10-3 and TRBJ2-7; a possible D gene is TRBD2 (5 bases). CDR3 size: 12 residues. Germline V lookup: CDR1 ENHRY, CDR2 SYGVKD. Trimming cost V 8 bases and J 5 bases, with 13 bases left between them. The CDR3 DNA sequence: TGTGCCATCGACCGGGGAACCCACGAGCAGTACTTC. Its translation is CAIDRGTHEQYF.

This clone was observed a handful of times. The chain has TRBV5-6 and TRBJ1-3; D gene unclear. Trimming took off 1 base at V and 0 bases at J, with 11 bases between the two ends. The CDR3 is 16 amino acids. CDR1 is SGHDT and CDR2 is YYEEEE in the germline V gene. CDR3 region: CASSLRPGNSGNTIYF. The CDR3 DNA reads TGTGCCAGCAGCTTGAGGCCGGGCAACTCTGGAAACACCATATATTTT.

V usage is TRBV28 and J usage is TRBJ1-2; 10 positions agree with TRBD1. The CDR3 totals 16 residues. Looked up from germline, CDR1 is MDHEN and CDR2 is SYDVKM. J lost 8 bases, V lost 4 bases, and 13 bases had no gene match. The CDR3 coding sequence is TGTGCCAGCAGTTCCGCCCTGGGGACAGGGGATAAGGGCTACACCTTC. Translation gives CASSSALGTGDKGYTF.